This T cell receptor beta chain was retrieved from a study of shared clonotypes between healthy human individuals. Study at large: The study drew on a couple of women and a few men aged 18 to 49 as donors.

Only CD45RO-negative cells positively selected for CCR7 counted as naive CD8 cells, so terminally differentiated effector memory CD45RA+ cells were excluded. Repertoires were generated with immunoSEQ multiplex PCR, while TCRdb's copy carries only in-frame clones and drops some. The sample has around 2,100,000 clones; around 96% are singletons. CDR1 and CDR2 from the germline V gene are SGHAT and FQNNGV. The length of the CDR3 is 11 residues. The V end was cut by 0 bases, the J end by 9 bases, with 5 bases between. The rearrangement uses TRBV11-2 and TRBJ2-5; D ambiguous. Sequenced material: naive CD8+ T cells sorted from blood. The source of this sequence is a man between 18 and 29 years old in good health. The DNA for the CDR3 is TGTGCCAGCAGCTTAGATTCGCCCCAGTACTTC. Translation gives CASSLDSPQYF.